The 8 T cell receptor beta chains given below trace back to one sample, sequenced in a study of blood T cell repertoires in COVID-19. TCRdb's table, derived via immunoSEQ multiplex PCR, lists solely in-frame clones and lacks some. Among some 130,000 clones listed, approximately 79% were seen once. Material: PBMCs or T cells enriched from blood (not recorded which). The receptors shown here come from a man in his forties with acute COVID-19.

In nucleotides, the CDR3 is TGTGCCAGCCGGGACAGCTCCTACGAGCAGTACTTC. This sequence encodes CASRDSSYEQYF. V usage is TRBV7-9 and J usage is TRBJ2-7, with TRBD1 matching 7 bases. V lost 8 bases and J lost 0; bases outside the gene matches: 1. Germline-derived CDR1 and CDR2 are SEHNR and FQNEAQ (reference sequence). CDR3 length equals 12 residues.

The chain links TRBV7-9 to TRBJ2-3; TRBD2 might be the D (6 bases). CDR3 length equals 14 residues. Germline lookup yields CDR1 SEHNR and CDR2 FQNEAQ (reference sequence). V lost 5 bases, J lost 0 bases, and 9 bases lay in between. The CDR3 is CASSRRDSTDTQYF. The CDR3 nucleotides read TGTGCCAGCAGCAGGCGGGACAGCACAGATACGCAGTATTTT. Full variable domain (missing parts from reference TRBV7-9 and TRBJ2-3): DTGVSQNPRHKITKRGQNVTFRCDPISEHNRLYWYRQTLGQGPEFLTYFQNEAQLEKSRLLSDRFSAERPKGSFSTLEIQRTEQGDSAMYLCASSRRDSTDTQYFGPGTRLTVL.

The V gene is TRBV5-1, the J gene TRBJ2-5; 8 bases are a match to TRBD2. Germline V CDR1 and CDR2: SGHRS, YFSETQ. CDR3 length equals 12 residues. J was trimmed by 5 bases and V by 5 bases; bases with no gene match: 2. CDR3: CASRPGGETQYF. The CDR3, as DNA: TGCGCCAGCAGGCCGGGAGGGGAGACCCAGTACTTC.

This clone has a handful of counts. The V gene is TRBV19, the J gene TRBJ2-7; D may be TRBD2 (7 bases). Per germline, CDR1 LNHDA and CDR2 SQIVND (reference sequence). V was trimmed by 4 bases and J by 2 bases, leaving 12 bases between them. CDR3 length: 14 residues. DNA of the CDR3: TGTGCCAGTAGTAGGGGGGGCTTAACCTACGAGCAGTACTTC. Amino acids: CASSRGGLTYEQYF.

V and J are TRBV5-1 and TRBJ1-5; 9 bases line up with TRBD1. The CDR3 spans 16 residues. The germline gives CDR1 SGHRS, CDR2 YFSETQ. With V trimmed by 4 bases and J by 5 bases, 10 bases remained unmatched. The CDR3 coding sequence is TGCGCCAGCAGCCCCGGTATTCGGACAGGGGATCAGCCCCAGCATTTT. Translated: CASSPGIRTGDQPQHF.

This clone has more than one count but fewer than ten. The chain employs TRBV24-1 and TRBJ2-3; 11 nucleotides align to TRBD1. CDR1 and CDR2 (germline): KGHDR, SFDVKD. CDR3 length equals 13 residues. V dropped 10 bases and J dropped 6; count of bases not matched to a gene: 5. CDR3 DNA sequence: TGTGCCACAGCCGGGACAGGGGGTGATACGCAGTATTTT. This codes for CATAGTGGDTQYF.

There are a few counts of this clone. This chain's CDR3 is CASTPLPTGIMNTEAFF. The CDR3 bases are TGTGCCAGTACCCCCCTCCCCACAGGGATAATGAACACTGAAGCTTTCTTT. The chain recombines TRBV19 with TRBJ1-1; the D gene is possibly TRBD1 (6 bases). Germline V gives CDR1 LNHDA, CDR2 SQIVND (reference sequence). The CDR3 is 17 residues long. Trimming stripped 7 bases from V and 0 bases from J, with 21 bases between.

The chain employs TRBV24-1 and TRBJ2-1; no reliable D call. From germline, CDR1 is KGHDR and CDR2 SFDVKD. Between the trimmed V and J ends, which lost 4 bases and 4 bases, there was a span of 16 bases. The CDR3 consists of 16 residues. CDR3 loop: CATSDHSPAAYNEQFF. The CDR3 nucleotides read TGTGCCACCAGTGACCATTCTCCGGCGGCATACAATGAGCAGTTCTTC.